The 17 T cell receptor beta chains below all came from one sample that was sequenced in a study of cytomegalovirus exposure and HLA in healthy donors. Primers: 60 Vbeta forward and 13 Jbeta reverse. Profiling relied on immunoSEQ multiplex PCR, and the TCRdb table lists in-frame clones only, not all of them. The table lists 150,000 to 200,000 clones, around 82% of them singletons, with around 5.7% in the top ten. The sequenced material came from PBMCs. These receptors were taken from a man in his forties in good health and CMV-seronegative.

CDR3 in DNA: TGTGCCAGCAGTTCCCGGGACAGAATCTATGGCTACACCTTC. It translates to CASSSRDRIYGYTF. The V gene is TRBV6-6, the J gene TRBJ1-2, with 7 bases aligning to TRBD1. This CDR3 has 14 amino acids. CDR1 MNHNY and CDR2 SVGAGI come from the germline V gene (reference sequence). V was pared by 4 bases and J by 4 bases, with 6 bases of the junction left unmatched.

CDR3 sequence reads: CASSYWSTNTGELFF. For the CDR3, the DNA is TGTGCCAGCAGTTACTGGTCTACGAACACCGGGGAGCTGTTTTTT. The chain employs TRBV6-5 and TRBJ2-2; D is uncertain. CDR3 length equals 15 residues. In germline, CDR1 is MNHEY, CDR2 SVGAGI. With 1 base removed from V and 0 bases from J, the gap between germline ends came to 6 bases.

The chain combines TRBV11-2 with TRBJ2-1; 10 bases agree with TRBD2. This CDR3 spans 19 amino acids. The V gene end was trimmed by 1 base and the J gene end by 2 bases; junction bases not matched to a gene: 11. Germline CDR1 SGHAT, CDR2 FQNNGV. CDR3 in amino acids: CASSLGTPSTSGTYNEQFF. CDR3 in DNA: TGTGCCAGCAGCTTAGGCACTCCCTCTACTAGCGGGACCTACAATGAGCAGTTCTTC.

This clone was counted between two and nine times. The chain employs TRBV2 and TRBJ1-5, with 7 positions matching TRBD1. Looked up from germline, CDR1 is SNHLY and CDR2 is FYNNEI. There are 16 residues in the CDR3. V lost 6 bases to trimming and J lost 5 bases; unmatched junction nucleotides: 13. CDR3 sequence reads: CASSRGDRARDQPQHF. The CDR3 nucleotides are TGTGCCAGCAGCCGGGGAGACAGGGCGAGGGATCAGCCCCAGCATTTT.

The chain couples TRBV9 to TRBJ1-2, with D unresolved. The CDR3 loop spans 12 amino acids. V was clipped by 0 bases and J by 8 bases, with 8 bases between them. Germline V lookup: CDR1 SGDLS, CDR2 YYNGEE. CDR3 nucleotides: TGTGCCAGCAGCGTAGAATCTAAAGGCTACACCTTC. Its protein is CASSVESKGYTF. The complete variable domain, with remaining parts taken from reference TRBV9 and TRBJ1-2, reads DSGVTQTPKHLITATGQRVTLRCSPRSGDLSVYWYQQSLDQGLQFLIQYYNGEERAKGNILERFSAQQFPDLHSELNLSSLELGDSALYFCASSVESKGYTFGSGTRLTVV.

The V and J genes are TRBV6-5 and TRBJ2-5, with 7 bases matching TRBD1. The trim removed 4 bases at V and 4 bases at J, leaving 6 bases unmatched. This CDR3 has 14 amino acids. Per germline, CDR1 MNHEY and CDR2 SVGAGI. CDR3 in DNA: TGTGCCAGCAGTTCCAAACAGGGGTCAGAGACCCAGTACTTC. As protein: CASSSKQGSETQYF.

This clone was counted once. This chain joins TRBV19 and TRBJ2-7; D is undetermined. Trimming removed 9 bases at V and 2 bases at J, with 11 bases between. This CDR3 is built from 12 residues. Looked up from germline, CDR1 is LNHDA and CDR2 is SQIVND (reference sequence). This CDR3 is CASLGGTYEQYF. The CDR3 region has the DNA TGTGCCAGCCTTGGCGGAACCTACGAGCAGTACTTC. Supplemented by reference TRBV19 and TRBJ2-7, the full variable domain reads DGGITQSPKYLFRKEGQNVTLSCEQNLNHDAMYWYRQDPGQGLRLIYYSQIVNDFQKGDIAEGYSVSREKKESFPLTVTSAQKNPTAFYLCASLGGTYEQYFGPGTRLTVT.

The chain has TRBV5-1 and TRBJ1-2, with D tentatively TRBD1 (6 bases). The CDR3 extends over 13 amino acids. Trimming took off 2 bases at V and 3 bases at J, with 8 bases between the two ends. CDR1 and CDR2 (germline): SGHRS, YFSETQ. CDR3 in DNA: TGCGCCAGCAGCTTTGGGGGCGACTATGGCTACACCTTC. Residues: CASSFGGDYGYTF.

This clone was observed a handful of times. The gene calls are TRBV6-6 and TRBJ1-2; TRBD1 might be the D (6 bases). CDR1 MNHNY and CDR2 SVGAGI come from the germline V gene (reference sequence). This CDR3 region has 13 residues. Trimming removed 5 bases at V and 2 bases at J, with 9 bases between. The CDR3 sequence is CASSRQANYGYTF. CDR3 in DNA: TGTGCCAGCAGTCGACAGGCAAACTATGGCTACACCTTC.

CDR3 sequence: CASSWGRASGYTF. The CDR3 DNA reads TGTGCCAGTAGTTGGGGCAGGGCGAGCGGCTACACCTTC. This chain connects TRBV19 to TRBJ1-2; TRBD1 is a possible D gene (5 bases). V shed 5 bases and J shed 8 bases, with 15 bases lying between them. The CDR3 spans 13 residues. Germline V CDR1 and CDR2: LNHDA, SQIVND (reference sequence). The whole variable domain, remainder taken from reference TRBV19 and TRBJ1-2, is DGGITQSPKYLFRKEGQNVTLSCEQNLNHDAMYWYRQDPGQGLRLIYYSQIVNDFQKGDIAEGYSVSREKKESFPLTVTSAQKNPTAFYLCASSWGRASGYTFGSGTRLTVV.

The table lists this clone with a few counts. The chain couples TRBV9 to TRBJ2-4; no clear D. Germline V gene sequence: CDR1 SGDLS, CDR2 YYNGEE. The CDR3 covers 14 residues. Trimming removed 2 bases from V and 6 bases from J, with 12 bases in between. In DNA, the CDR3 is TGTGCCAGCAGCGTCGAACCGGGTCGAAACATTCAGTACTTC. Amino acids: CASSVEPGRNIQYF.

In DNA form, the CDR3 reads TGTGCCATCAGAACGGGTGTGAGGTCCGAAGAGACCCAGTACTTC. Translating gives CAIRTGVRSEETQYF. This chain links TRBV10-3 with TRBJ2-5; D ambiguous. The CDR3 has 15 residues. The germline V gene has CDR1 ENHRY and CDR2 SYGVKD. Deletions cut 6 bases from V and 3 bases from J, with 17 bases between.

The rearrangement links TRBV5-1 to TRBJ1-2, with D hard to call. Trimming removed 2 bases from V and 2 bases from J, with 10 bases in between. Germline CDR1 SGHRS, CDR2 YFSETQ. The CDR3 contains 14 residues. Written as DNA, the CDR3 is TGCGCCAGCAGCTTATTCGAGAGGAACTATGGCTACACCTTC. Residues: CASSLFERNYGYTF.

The table lists this clone with a count of one. V gene TRBV2 combines with J gene TRBJ1-5, with 9 bases identical to TRBD1. The CDR3 has 15 residues. V was clipped by 9 bases and J by 2 bases; unmatched bases: 8. The germline gives CDR1 SNHLY, CDR2 FYNNEI. CDR3 region: CASRDRVNGNQPQHF. The DNA of the CDR3 is TGTGCCAGTAGGGACAGGGTCAATGGCAATCAGCCCCAGCATTTT.

This clone has only a few counts. The genes are TRBV10-1 and TRBJ2-1; perhaps TRBD1 as D (5 bases). The length of the CDR3 is 15 residues. V lost 5 bases, J lost 9 bases, and 20 bases lay in between. Germline CDR1 reads WNHNN; CDR2 reads SYGVQD (reference sequence). The CDR3 DNA reads TGCGCCAGCAGTTCGACAGTGGGGCAAGCAAGTGAGCAGTTCTTC. It codes for CASSSTVGQASEQFF.

The V gene is TRBV6-5, the J gene TRBJ1-5, with a tentative D call TRBD1 (5 bases). Trimming removed 4 bases from V and 7 bases from J, with 14 bases in between. Germline assignment: CDR1 MNHEY and CDR2 SVGAGI. The CDR3 is made up of 14 amino acids. This CDR3 is CASSSSTEAQPQHF. The CDR3 DNA follows: TGTGCCAGCAGTTCCTCGACAGAGGCGCAGCCCCAGCATTTT.

The rearrangement joins TRBV5-6 to TRBJ1-3; the D is unclear. Deletions cut 1 base from V and 0 bases from J, with 14 bases between. CDR1 and CDR2 from the germline V gene are SGHDT and YYEEEE. CDR3 length: 17 amino acids. The CDR3 DNA sequence: TGTGCCAGCAGCTTGTTGGAGAGTTCTATCTCTGGAAACACCATATATTTT. Protein sequence: CASSLLESSISGNTIYF.